The text below deals with one T cell receptor beta chain. Its antigen is still unknown. Baseline was the first blood sampling point, followed by cycle 4 day 1 and cycle 7 day 1. Sequencing was performed with immunoSEQ multiplex PCR; in TCRdb, only in-frame clones are kept and a portion is missing. The sample lists 85,000 to 95,000 clones; roughly 90% were seen once. These data originate in a study of OX40 agonist ivuxolimab in advanced cancers. The CDR3 consists of 19 residues. Germline loops: CDR1 SNHLY, CDR2 FYNNEI. V lost 5 bases and J lost 1, with 23 bases in between. Regarding the study as a whole: Nonresponders included some who also had low normalized T-cell clonal expansion. Among patients with partial responses at 0.1-3.0 mg/kg, clonal expansion was among the lowest.

The V and J genes are TRBV2 and TRBJ2-2; D is perhaps TRBD1 (5 bases). The clonotype comes from an adult with an advanced solid tumor such as melanoma, head and neck, liver or kidney cancer. Sequenced material: CD4+ or CD8+ T cells sorted from blood, taken in a trial of the OX40 agonist ivuxolimab. The CDR3 region is CASSPRPTDRVGNTGELFF. For the CDR3, the DNA is TGTGCCAGCAGTCCACGACCGACAGATAGGGTTGGGAACACCGGGGAGCTGTTTTTT.